These 11 T cell receptor beta chains were all obtained from the same sample, sequenced in a study of T cell responses to AZD1222 COVID-19 vaccine. Assay used: immunoSEQ multiplex PCR; TCRdb lists only in-frame clones, some missing. This table has approximately 150,000 clones, 85% to 95% appearing once. The sequencing here drew on peripheral blood, taken 28 days after the second AZD1222 dose. The receptors originated from an adult who received the AZD1222 COVID-19 vaccine.

The CDR3 spells CASSQSGRGDSPLHF. The CDR3 DNA reads as TGCGCCAGCAGTCAATCTGGCAGGGGCGATTCACCCCTCCACTTT. The chain uses TRBV23-1 and TRBJ1-6; D might be TRBD1 (6 bases). TRBV23-1 belongs to the ORF category, with a function that is uncertain. The V end was cut by 0 bases, the J end by 8 bases, with 11 bases between. CDR3 length equals 15 residues.

The V gene is TRBV28, the J gene TRBJ2-6; D remains unclear. The CDR3 loop spans 16 amino acids. Trimming pared 5 bases from V and 3 bases from J, leaving 14 bases between. Germline V gives CDR1 MDHEN, CDR2 SYDVKM. DNA for the CDR3: TGTGCCAGCAGTACCGGTTTCAGGAGTGGGGCCAACGTCCTGACTTTC. This gives the protein CASSTGFRSGANVLTF.

This chain links TRBV10-1 with TRBJ2-3, with D uncertain. The ends were cut back, 2 bases at V and 0 bases at J, with 12 bases in the middle. Germline CDR1 reads WNHNN; CDR2 reads SYGVQD (reference sequence). The CDR3 has 16 amino acids. DNA for the CDR3: TGCGCCAGCAGTGAGGGACGGAACCCTAGCACAGATACGCAGTATTTT. As protein: CASSEGRNPSTDTQYF.

The rearrangement links TRBV14 to TRBJ2-7; D possibly corresponds to TRBD2 (5 bases). CDR3 length equals 16 residues. The V and J ends lost 0 bases and 6 bases respectively, with 18 bases between them. Germline V gene sequence: CDR1 SGHDN, CDR2 FVKESK. CDR3 protein: CASSQDLGVVPSEQYF. As DNA, the CDR3 is TGTGCCAGCAGCCAAGATCTCGGGGTAGTCCCATCCGAGCAGTACTTC.

The chain combines TRBV12-3 or TRBV12-4 with TRBJ2-7, with D uncertain. The V end lost 8 bases, the J end lost 2 bases, and 13 bases lay between the germline ends. CDR3 length: 13 amino acids. CDR3 protein: CASSRVQPYEQYF. CDR3 DNA: TGTGCCAGCTCTAGGGTGCAGCCCTACGAGCAGTACTTC.

This rearrangement joins TRBV5-1 to TRBJ1-6, with a weak D call TRBD1 (5 bases). CDR1 SGHRS and CDR2 YFSETQ come from the germline V gene. Trimming left V 4 bases short and J 4 bases short, with 9 bases between. The CDR3 consists of 14 residues. CDR3 sequence: CASSPDRYNSPLHF. The CDR3 DNA reads TGCGCCAGCAGCCCTGACAGATATAATTCACCCCTCCACTTT.

V usage is TRBV2 and J usage is TRBJ2-5; D is possibly TRBD1 or TRBD2 (5 bases each). V was cut by 7 bases and J by 3 bases, with 9 bases left in between. The CDR3 is 12 residues long. Per the germline V gene, CDR1 is SNHLY and CDR2 is FYNNEI. DNA for the CDR3: TGTGCCAGCACGAGAGGGGAAGAGACCCAGTACTTC. Translation gives CASTRGEETQYF. Supplemented by reference TRBV2 and TRBJ2-5, the full variable domain reads EPEVTQTPSHQVTQMGQEVILRCVPISNHLYFYWYRQILGQKVEFLVSFYNNEISEKSEIFDDQFSVERPDGSNFTLKIRSTKLEDSAMYFCASTRGEETQYFGPGTRLLVL.

This clone has a single count. This chain uses TRBV28 with TRBJ2-3; the match to TRBD2 covers 11 bases. CDR1 is MDHEN, CDR2 SYDVKM, per germline. The CDR3 totals 14 residues. With V trimmed by 4 bases and J by 5 bases, 2 bases remained unmatched. CDR3 loop: CASSSTSGIDTQYF. CDR3 nucleotide sequence: TGTGCCAGCAGTTCGACTAGCGGGATAGATACGCAGTATTTT.

V usage is TRBV19 and J usage is TRBJ1-2; TRBD1 agrees at 7 bases. Per the germline V gene, CDR1 is LNHDA and CDR2 is SQIVND (reference sequence). The CDR3 is made up of 13 amino acids. The trim removed 7 bases at V and 7 bases at J, leaving 9 bases unmatched. The CDR3 region has the DNA TGTGCCAGTAATGAGGGGGCTGAGCGTGGCTACACCTTC. Amino acids: CASNEGAERGYTF.

The chain carries TRBV11-3 and TRBJ2-1; the D gene is possibly TRBD2 (6 bases). With 3 bases removed from V and 0 bases from J, the gap between germline ends came to 9 bases. Germline-derived CDR1 and CDR2 are SGHNT and YENEEA. The CDR3 has 15 residues. The CDR3 sequence: CASSFSGSSYNEQFF. CDR3 DNA sequence: TGTGCCAGCAGCTTTAGCGGCAGCTCCTACAATGAGCAGTTCTTC.

The rearrangement uses TRBV7-9 and TRBJ1-2, with TRBD1 as a possible D gene (6 bases). CDR1 and CDR2 (germline): SEHNR, FQNEAQ (reference sequence). The length of the CDR3 is 17 residues. Trimming took 1 base from V and 2 from J, leaving 17 bases between them. The CDR3 coding sequence is TGTGCCAGCAGCTTAGAGGGCTCCGGGACACCGAACTATGGCTACACCTTC. Its translation is CASSLEGSGTPNYGYTF.